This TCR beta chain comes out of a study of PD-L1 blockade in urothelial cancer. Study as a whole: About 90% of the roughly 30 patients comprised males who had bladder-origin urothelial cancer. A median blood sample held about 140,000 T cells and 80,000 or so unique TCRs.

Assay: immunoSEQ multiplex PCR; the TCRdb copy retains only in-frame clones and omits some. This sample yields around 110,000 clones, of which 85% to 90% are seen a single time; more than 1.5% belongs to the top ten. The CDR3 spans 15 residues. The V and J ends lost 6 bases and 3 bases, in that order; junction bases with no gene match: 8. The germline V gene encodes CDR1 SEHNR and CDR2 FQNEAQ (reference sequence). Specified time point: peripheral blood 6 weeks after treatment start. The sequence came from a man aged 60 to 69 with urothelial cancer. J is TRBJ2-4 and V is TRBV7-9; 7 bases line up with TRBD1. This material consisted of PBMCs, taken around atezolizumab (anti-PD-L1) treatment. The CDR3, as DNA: TGTGCCAGCAGTCCGAGGGGGCGAGGCAAAAACATTCAGTACTTC. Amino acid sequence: CASSPRGRGKNIQYF. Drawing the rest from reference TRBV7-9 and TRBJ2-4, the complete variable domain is DTGVSQNPRHKITKRGQNVTFRCDPISEHNRLYWYRQTLGQGPEFLTYFQNEAQLEKSRLLSDRFSAERPKGSFSTLEIQRTEQGDSAMYLCASSPRGRGKNIQYFGAGTRLSVL.